What follows are 31 T cell receptor beta chains derived from one specimen sequenced in a study of graft-versus-host responses after intestinal transplantation. Labeling with CFSE marked about 200,000 responder cells, which were plated with about 200,000 irradiated, violet-dye-labeled stimulator cells. Method: immunoSEQ multiplex PCR; TCRdb's copy keeps in-frame clones and lacks some. Of 8,000 to 9,500 clones listed, roughly 30% are singletons. The sequencing used alloreactive CD8+ T cells from a mixed lymphocyte reaction culture, collected before intestinal transplant. Subset here: CFSE-low proliferating T cells sorted from approximately six-day pre-transplant mixed lymphocyte reaction (GvH or HvG direction). The receptors were gathered from a human patient who received an intestinal transplant.

The V call is TRBV2, the J call TRBJ2-5; D is possibly TRBD2 (7 bases). The DNA end is more similar to TRBJ2-7, so the J call may be wrong. Germline values: CDR1 SNHLY, CDR2 FYNNEI. This CDR3 is 15 amino acids long. CDR3 protein: CASSEGRGGTYEQYF. The CDR3 coding sequence is TGTGCCAGCAGTGAGGGAAGGGGGGGAACCTACGAGCAGTACTTC.

The chain joins TRBV30 to TRBJ1-1, with 7 nucleotides matching TRBD1. The CDR3 totals 14 residues. V was pared by 3 bases and J by 3 bases, with 7 bases of the junction left unmatched. The germline V gene has CDR1 GTSNPN and CDR2 SVGIG (reference sequence). CDR3 in amino acids: CAWSLTGTHTEAFF. DNA for the CDR3: TGTGCCTGGAGCCTGACAGGGACCCACACTGAAGCTTTCTTT.

This chain links TRBV23-1 with TRBJ2-1, with 7 bases matching TRBD2. TRBV23-1 is identified as an open reading frame with a role that is uncertain. This CDR3 comprises 15 residues. Trimming cost V 8 bases and J 8 bases; bases outside gene matches: 15. In DNA, the CDR3 is TGCGCCAGCCCCAACGGGGCTAGCGGACCTCATGAGCAGTTCTTC. Translated: CASPNGASGPHEQFF.

The rearrangement links TRBV4-2 to TRBJ2-4, with TRBD2 matching over 9 bases. CDR1 and CDR2 from the germline V gene are LGHNA and YNFKEQ. CDR3 size: 17 residues. V trimming: 2 bases; J trimming: 3 bases; junction bases outside the gene matches: 8. CDR3 nucleotide sequence: TGTGCCAGCAGCCAATCGGGCGGGGGGGCCGACAAAAACATTCAGTACTTC. Amino acid sequence: CASSQSGGGADKNIQYF.

The chain couples TRBV27 to TRBJ2-3, with 11 bases lining up with TRBD2. V was pared by 2 bases and J by 4 bases, with 2 bases of the junction left unmatched. This CDR3 spans 15 amino acids. CDR1 and CDR2 (germline): MNHEY, SMNVEV (reference sequence). For the CDR3, the DNA is TGTGCCAGCAGTTTACAGACTAGCGGGGCAGATACGCAGTATTTT. It yields the protein CASSLQTSGADTQYF.

J is TRBJ2-1 and V is TRBV27; unclear D gene. Germline CDR1 and CDR2: MNHEY and SMNVEV (reference sequence). The germline V and J ends were trimmed by 3 bases and 7 bases, with 10 bases remaining between them. CDR3 length: 13 amino acids. The CDR3 DNA sequence: TGTGCCAGCAGTTTCTCGGAGTTGAATGAGCAGTTCTTC. Its protein product is CASSFSELNEQFF.

This sequence joins TRBV2 and TRBJ2-5, with unresolved D. Per germline, CDR1 SNHLY and CDR2 FYNNEI. This CDR3 contains 13 residues. The V end was cut by 7 bases, the J end by 3 bases, with 12 bases between. In DNA form, the CDR3 reads TGTGCCAGCATTAGCTTCGGCGAAGAGACCCAGTACTTC. Its translation is CASISFGEETQYF.

The table lists this clone with a few counts. The CDR3 nucleotides are TGCGCCAGCAGCCTTGGATACTCCCTTGCACTACAGTATTTT. Translation gives CASSLGYSLALQYF. The V gene is TRBV4-3, the J gene TRBJ2-3; D call uncertain. The CDR3 runs 14 residues. Trimming removed 4 bases at V and 12 bases at J, with 20 bases between. Germline V gene data show CDR1 as LGHNA and CDR2 as YSLEER.

CDR3 residues: CASSKTGGNSPLHF. The CDR3 nucleotides are TGTGCCAGCAGCAAAACGGGGGGCAATTCGCCCCTCCACTTT. The rearrangement links TRBV21-1 to TRBJ1-6. TRBV21-1 is a listed pseudogene. CDR3 length: 14 amino acids.

This clone was observed a handful of times. The rearrangement uses TRBV9 and TRBJ2-7; 7 nucleotides agree with TRBD2. This CDR3 has 15 amino acids. Germline lookup yields CDR1 SGDLS and CDR2 YYNGEE. V shed 6 bases and J 4 bases; nucleotides not matched to a gene: 13. CDR3 amino acids: CASTPGGGVVYEQYF. The CDR3 region has the DNA TGTGCCAGCACCCCAGGTGGGGGGGTTGTTTACGAGCAGTACTTC.

This clone was detected a few times. V gene TRBV18 combines with J gene TRBJ2-1; weak D call: TRBD1 (6 bases). Trimming pared 6 bases from V and 10 bases from J, leaving 10 bases between. Germline CDR1 and CDR2: KGHSH and LQKENI. The CDR3 length is 11 residues. CDR3 coding DNA: TGTGCCAGCTCGTACGACAGGGAGCAGTTCTTC. This encodes CASSYDREQFF.

The chain has TRBV28 and TRBJ2-2; 10 nucleotides agree with TRBD2. Trimming at V came to 5 bases and at J to 0 bases, leaving 3 bases not matched to a gene. The CDR3 is made up of 16 amino acids. Germline-derived CDR1 and CDR2 are MDHEN and SYDVKM. CDR3 loop: CASSVAGGPNTGELFF. CDR3 in DNA: TGTGCCAGCAGTGTAGCGGGAGGCCCGAACACCGGGGAGCTGTTTTTT.

The rearrangement joins TRBV6-5 to TRBJ2-7, with D perhaps matching TRBD1 (5 bases). Germline CDR1 is MNHEY and CDR2 is SVGAGI. Trimming stripped 5 bases from V and 7 bases from J, with 18 bases between. The CDR3 has 14 residues. The CDR3 sequence: CASSDFGSGAEQYF. CDR3 in DNA: TGTGCCAGCAGTGACTTTGGCAGTGGGGCTGAGCAGTACTTC.

This clone turned up a few times. The chain carries TRBV11-2 and TRBJ2-2, with D perhaps matching TRBD2 (5 bases). The CDR3 spans 15 residues. V shed 6 bases and J shed 4 bases, with 15 bases lying between them. Germline values: CDR1 SGHAT, CDR2 FQNNGV. In DNA form, the CDR3 reads TGTGCCAGCAGTCACCCCGGACTTTCCACCGGGGAGCTGTTTTTT. It yields the protein CASSHPGLSTGELFF.

The CDR3 loop reads CASSALLVTHTDTQYF. The CDR3 DNA is TGTGCCAGCAGCGCATTACTAGTGACCCACACAGATACGCAGTATTTT. The J gene is TRBJ2-3, the V gene TRBV7-9, with TRBD2 as a possible D gene (5 bases). The V end lost 5 bases, the J end lost 2 bases, and 17 bases lay between the germline ends. Germline V gene sequence: CDR1 SEHNR, CDR2 FQNEAQ (reference sequence). There are 16 residues in the CDR3.

CDR3 amino acids: CASRSGFLETQYF. The CDR3 DNA reads TGTGCCAGCAGGTCAGGGTTTCTGGAGACCCAGTACTTC. The chain uses TRBV11-2 and TRBJ2-5, with a possible D match to TRBD1 (5 bases). The V gene's germline CDR1 is SGHAT and CDR2 FQNNGV. The CDR3 loop spans 13 amino acids. The ends were cut back, 6 bases at V and 5 bases at J, with 13 bases in the middle. Drawing the rest from reference TRBV11-2 and TRBJ2-5, the complete variable domain is EAGVAQSPRYKIIEKRQSVAFWCNPISGHATLYWYQQILGQGPKLLIQFQNNGVVDDSQLPKDRFSAERLKGVDSTLKIQPAKLEDSAVYLCASRSGFLETQYFGPGTRLLVL.

This chain uses TRBV28 with TRBJ1-5; no clear D gene. The CDR3 consists of 13 residues. Trimming pared 8 bases from V and 6 bases from J, leaving 14 bases between. CDR1 is MDHEN and CDR2 is SYDVKM in the germline V gene. The CDR3 loop reads CASGRTGSQPQHF. CDR3 in DNA: TGTGCCAGCGGAAGGACGGGGTCTCAGCCCCAGCATTTT. Full variable domain (missing parts from reference TRBV28 and TRBJ1-5): DVKVTQSSRYLVKRTGEKVFLECVQDMDHENMFWYRQDPGLGLRLIYFSYDVKMKEKGDIPEGYSVSREKKERFSLILESASTNQTSMYLCASGRTGSQPQHFGDGTRLSIL.

This clone was observed a handful of times. The rearrangement links TRBV2 to TRBJ2-3, with 9 bases aligning to TRBD2. CDR1 is SNHLY and CDR2 is FYNNEI in the germline V gene. Germline trimming cut 1 base from V and 2 bases from J; bases unmatched to any gene: 4. This CDR3 comprises 16 residues. CDR3 protein: CASSEGAGGFTDTQYF. The CDR3 region has the DNA TGTGCCAGCAGTGAAGGAGCGGGGGGCTTCACAGATACGCAGTATTTT.

By sample share, this clone is medium-sized. The genes are TRBV27 and TRBJ2-5; TRBD2 aligns across 7 bases. This CDR3 contains 16 residues. With 1 base clipped from V and 2 bases from J, the junction kept 7 bases outside the gene matches. Germline V gene lookup returns CDR1 MNHEY and CDR2 SMNVEV (reference sequence). The CDR3 protein is CASSLWAGVVQETQYF. DNA for the CDR3: TGTGCCAGCAGTTTATGGGCGGGAGTAGTTCAAGAGACCCAGTACTTC.

By sample share, this clone is medium-sized (0.01 to 0.1%). The chain recombines TRBV7-2 with TRBJ2-7, with TRBD1 matching over 7 bases. From germline, CDR1 is SGHTA and CDR2 FQGNSA. The CDR3 runs to 15 residues. Losses at the gene ends were 5 bases for V and 2 bases for J; bases not matched to a gene: 9. This chain's CDR3 is CASSTTIGTAYEQYF. The CDR3 DNA is TGTGCCAGCAGCACCACGATCGGGACAGCCTACGAGCAGTACTTC.

The sample holds a few counts of this clone. This chain links TRBV6-1 with TRBJ1-1, with TRBD1 as a possible D gene (6 bases). CDR1 and CDR2 from the germline V gene are MNHNS and SASEGT. Trimming cost V 6 bases and J 6 bases, with 14 bases left between them. This CDR3 region has 13 residues. CDR3 DNA sequence: TGTGCCAGCAGAATAGGGGGGGGGCCTGAAGCTTTCTTT. Protein sequence: CASRIGGGPEAFF.

This clone has a single count. The V gene is TRBV2, the J gene TRBJ2-1; 8 positions match TRBD2. Germline trimming cut 4 bases from V and 4 bases from J; bases unmatched to any gene: 6. The CDR3 runs 15 residues. Germline V CDR1 and CDR2: SNHLY, FYNNEI. The CDR3 loop is CASSGSGSIYNEQFF. The CDR3 nucleotides are TGTGCCAGCAGTGGAAGCGGGAGCATTTACAATGAGCAGTTCTTC.

The genes are TRBV28 and TRBJ1-2; 8 nucleotides align to TRBD1. This CDR3 is 14 amino acids long. The V and J ends lost 3 bases and 4 bases, in that order; junction bases with no gene match: 4. CDR1 is MDHEN, CDR2 SYDVKM, per germline. CDR3: CASSFGDRIYGYTF. DNA of the CDR3: TGTGCCAGCAGTTTTGGGGACAGGATCTATGGCTACACCTTC.

V gene TRBV7-9 combines with J gene TRBJ2-1, with TRBD1 matching 8 bases. The CDR3 consists of 16 residues. From germline, CDR1 is SEHNR and CDR2 FQNEAQ (reference sequence). Trimming cost V 3 bases and J 8 bases; bases outside gene matches: 12. The CDR3 reads CASSFSVGQAVYEQFF. The CDR3 bases are TGTGCCAGCAGCTTTTCTGTGGGACAGGCCGTTTATGAGCAGTTCTTC. The full variable domain, completed using reference TRBV7-9 and TRBJ2-1, is DTGVSQNPRHKITKRGQNVTFRCDPISEHNRLYWYRQTLGQGPEFLTYFQNEAQLEKSRLLSDRFSAERPKGSFSTLEIQRTEQGDSAMYLCASSFSVGQAVYEQFFGPGTRLTVL.

This clone was seen a handful of times. The genes are TRBV6-5 and TRBJ1-2, with 8 bases identical to TRBD1. The germline CDR1 and CDR2 sequences are MNHEY and SVGAGI. J lost 8 bases, V lost 5 bases, and 7 bases had no gene match. The CDR3 consists of 13 residues. The CDR3: CASSTSGGFGYTF. CDR3 DNA sequence: TGTGCCAGCAGTACGTCAGGGGGCTTCGGCTACACCTTC.

The rearrangement links TRBV4-1 to TRBJ1-2; possible D gene TRBD1, 6 bases. V lost 2 bases and J 0 bases, leaving 10 bases between the germline ends. CDR3 length: 15 amino acids. Germline CDR1 reads MGHRA; CDR2 reads YSYEKL. CDR3 protein: CASSQYRVTNYGYTF. CDR3 sequence (DNA): TGCGCCAGCAGCCAATACAGGGTCACTAACTATGGCTACACCTTC.

J is TRBJ2-7 and V is TRBV7-6; 11 nucleotides agree with TRBD2. V dropped 3 bases and J dropped 1; count of bases not matched to a gene: 5. CDR1 is SGHVS, CDR2 FNYEAQ, per germline. CDR3 length: 16 residues. CDR3 sequence reads: CASSLFGTSGSYEQYF. Written as DNA, the CDR3 is TGTGCCAGCAGCTTGTTCGGGACTAGCGGTTCCTACGAGCAGTACTTC.

This clone is labeled as medium-sized (0.01 to 0.1%). The rearrangement links TRBV10-3 to TRBJ2-7; D remains unclear. V lost 11 bases, J lost 3 bases, and 11 bases lay in between. Per the germline V gene, CDR1 is ENHRY and CDR2 is SYGVKD. The CDR3 runs 11 residues. This CDR3 is CAAAGDYEQYF. The CDR3 DNA sequence: TGTGCCGCTGCTGGAGACTACGAGCAGTACTTC.

This clone was counted between two and nine times. This chain uses TRBV30 with TRBJ2-5; 11 bases fit TRBD2. After removal of 2 bases from V and 5 bases from J, the junction contained 16 bases not matched to a gene. CDR3 length: 18 amino acids. The germline CDR1 and CDR2 sequences are GTSNPN and SVGIG (reference sequence). The CDR3 nucleotides read TGTGCCTGGAGTACCCGCCCTCTAGCGGGGGGAAGAGGGGAGACCCAGTACTTC. Protein: CAWSTRPLAGGRGETQYF.

This chain joins TRBV27 and TRBJ2-7; perhaps TRBD1 as D (6 bases). This CDR3 has 16 residues. The germline V gene encodes CDR1 MNHEY and CDR2 SMNVEV (reference sequence). V lost 5 bases and J 5 bases, leaving 22 bases between the germline ends. Here the CDR3 DNA reads TGTGCCAGCAGTCCACCCAGTGGCAGGGGTTACAACGAGCAGTACTTC. It specifies CASSPPSGRGYNEQYF.

V and J are TRBV7-9 and TRBJ2-6; the D is unclear. Germline CDR1 and CDR2: SEHNR and FQNEAQ (reference sequence). V was pared by 4 bases and J by 4 bases, with 11 bases between. The CDR3 totals 15 residues. The CDR3 is CASSSTVYGANVLTF. Written as DNA, the CDR3 is TGTGCCAGCAGCTCTACAGTTTACGGGGCCAACGTCCTGACTTTC.